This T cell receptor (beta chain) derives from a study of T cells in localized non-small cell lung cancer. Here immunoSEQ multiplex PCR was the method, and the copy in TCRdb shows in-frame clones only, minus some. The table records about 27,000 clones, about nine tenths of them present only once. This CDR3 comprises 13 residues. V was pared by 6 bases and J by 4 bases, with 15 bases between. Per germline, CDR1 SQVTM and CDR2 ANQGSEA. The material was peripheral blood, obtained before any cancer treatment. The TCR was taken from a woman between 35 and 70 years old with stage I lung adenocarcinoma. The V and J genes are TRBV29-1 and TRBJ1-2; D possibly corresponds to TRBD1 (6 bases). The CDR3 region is CSVQGRGAYGYTF. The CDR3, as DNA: TGCAGCGTACAGGGCAGGGGAGCCTATGGCTACACCTTC.